This T cell receptor beta chain emerged from a study of cytomegalovirus exposure and HLA in healthy donors. After removal of 8 bases from V and 1 base from J, the junction contained 4 bases not matched to a gene. The germline V gene encodes CDR1 ENHRY and CDR2 SYGVKD. This CDR3 is built from 13 residues. PCR used 60 Vbeta primers and 13 Jbeta primers. TCRdb keeps only in-frame clones here, not all; method: immunoSEQ multiplex PCR. Among 75,000 to 100,000 clones listed, approximately 76% were seen once. Donors had nominal health at sampling but likely had unrecorded immune exposures. The gene calls are TRBV10-3 and TRBJ1-1; 7 nucleotides line up with TRBD1. The sample was PBMCs. The TCR was taken from an older woman in good health and CMV-seropositive. Written as DNA, the CDR3 is TGTGCCATCGGTTACAGGGGGAACACTGAAGCTTTCTTT. Protein product: CAIGYRGNTEAFF.